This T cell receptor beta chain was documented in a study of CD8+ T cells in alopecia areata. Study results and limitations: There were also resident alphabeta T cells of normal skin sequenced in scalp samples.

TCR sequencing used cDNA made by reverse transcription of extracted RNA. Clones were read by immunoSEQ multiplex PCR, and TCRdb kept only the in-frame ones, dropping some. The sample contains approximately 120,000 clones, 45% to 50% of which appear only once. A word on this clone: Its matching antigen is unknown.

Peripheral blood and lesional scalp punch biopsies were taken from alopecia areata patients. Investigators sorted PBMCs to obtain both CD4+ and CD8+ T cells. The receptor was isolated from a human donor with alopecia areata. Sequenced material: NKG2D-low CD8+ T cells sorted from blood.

The CDR3 loop is CSVDMGVDNEQFF. The CDR3 DNA reads as TGCAGCGTTGATATGGGGGTGGACAATGAGCAGTTCTTC. J is TRBJ2-1 and V is TRBV29-1; D tentatively fits TRBD1 or TRBD2 (5 bases each). Trimming cost V 3 bases and J 5 bases, with 11 bases left between them. Germline V gene lookup returns CDR1 SQVTM and CDR2 ANQGSEA. CDR3 length: 13 residues.